Listed here are 4 T cell receptor beta chains from one sample, sequenced in a study of post-analysis software for immune sequencing data. Study outcomes and limitations: With TRBV5-6, TRBV5-1 and TRBV20-1 included, about 5 TRBV segments were more frequent in patients than in controls.

Prepared TCR beta cDNA libraries contained unique molecular identifiers. TCRdb re-derived calls from the PCR reads in MiXCR, one entry per CDR3 protein. The data contain about 620,000 distinct CDR3 sequences, roughly 40% of them singletons. No antigen has been assigned to these receptors. The specimen was blood. Receptors were obtained from a girl aged 10 to 17 with multiple sclerosis.

This chain links TRBV6-1 with TRBJ2-5; D not certain. CDR1 is MNHNS, CDR2 SASEGT, per germline. V was shortened by 1 base and J by 11 bases, with 20 bases between the two germline ends. The CDR3 spans 15 residues. CDR3 sequence reads: CASSEVQQRYNVQYF. The CDR3 nucleotides read TGTGCCAGCAGTGAAGTCCAGCAACGATACAATGTGCAGTACTTC.

This clonotype occurred a few times. This chain uses TRBV10-2 with TRBJ2-3; D is undetermined. The V and J ends lost 10 bases and 0 bases respectively, with 8 bases between them. Germline CDR1 is WSHSY and CDR2 is SAAADI. The CDR3 totals 12 residues. The CDR3 here is CATLTSTDTQYF. The CDR3 DNA follows: TGCGCCACCCTGACTAGCACAGATACGCAGTATTTT.

The chain joins TRBV2 to TRBJ2-1, with 7 bases that match TRBD1. CDR3 size: 11 residues. CDR1 is SNHLY and CDR2 is FYNNEI in the germline V gene. J was trimmed by 6 bases and V by 9 bases; bases with no gene match: 2. The CDR3 DNA reads TGTGCCAGTAGGGGGCCCAATGAGCAGTTCTTC. This sequence encodes CASRGPNEQFF.

This clonotype was detected ten times or more. The chain recombines TRBV20-1 with TRBJ2-3; D is uncertain. V was trimmed by 3 bases and J by 0 bases, leaving 16 bases between them. Germline V lookup: CDR1 DFQATT, CDR2 SNEGSKA (reference sequence). The CDR3 totals 16 residues. The CDR3 DNA reads TGCAGTGCTAGTATACGGTTAAAAACTAGCACAGATACGCAGTATTTT. Translated, it gives CSASIRLKTSTDTQYF.